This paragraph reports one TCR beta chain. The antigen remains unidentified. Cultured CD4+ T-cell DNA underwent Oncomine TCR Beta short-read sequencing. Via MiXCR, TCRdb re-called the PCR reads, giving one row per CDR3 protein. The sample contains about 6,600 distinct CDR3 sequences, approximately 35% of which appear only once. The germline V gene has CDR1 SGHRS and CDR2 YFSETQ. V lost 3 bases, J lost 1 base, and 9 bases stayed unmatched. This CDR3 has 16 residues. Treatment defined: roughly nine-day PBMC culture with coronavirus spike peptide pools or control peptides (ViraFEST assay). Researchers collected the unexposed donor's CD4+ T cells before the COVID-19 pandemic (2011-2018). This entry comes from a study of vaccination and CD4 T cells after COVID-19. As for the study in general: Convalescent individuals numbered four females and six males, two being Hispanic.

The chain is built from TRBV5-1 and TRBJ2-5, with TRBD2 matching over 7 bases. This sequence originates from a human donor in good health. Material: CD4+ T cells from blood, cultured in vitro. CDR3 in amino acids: CASSSLGGGVQETQYF. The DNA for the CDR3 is TGCGCCAGCAGCTCCCTTGGGGGGGGAGTCCAAGAGACCCAGTACTTC.